This T cell receptor beta chain was identified during a study of blood T cell repertoires in COVID-19. V was clipped by 3 bases and J by 3 bases; unmatched bases: 3. The germline gives CDR1 LNHDA, CDR2 SQIVND (reference sequence). The CDR3 has 14 residues. As regards this clone: The sample contains more than one DNA sequence encoding this CDR3.

Sequencing used immunoSEQ multiplex PCR; TCRdb keeps in-frame clones, though not all of them. The table records under 250,000 clones, around 90% of them present only once. The clonotype comes from a man aged 55 to 70 who had recovered from COVID-19. The V call is TRBV19, the J call TRBJ2-3; TRBD1 matches 7 bases. Sequences were obtained from peripheral blood. CDR3 loop: CASSIDRATDTQYF. In DNA form, the CDR3 reads TGTGCCAGTAGTATCGACAGGGCGACAGATACGCAGTATTTT.